Each of the 14 T cell receptor beta chains below was sequenced from the same sample in a study of T cell repertoires in ileal Crohn's disease. Sequencing used immunoSEQ multiplex PCR; TCRdb keeps in-frame clones, though not all of them. The table includes fewer than 4,500 clones, approximately 83% detected once. The specimen sequenced was ileal tissue. Source of these receptors: an adult with Crohn's disease.

A few counts support this clone. V and J are TRBV27 and TRBJ2-5, with TRBD2 as a possible D gene (6 bases). V lost 8 bases and J 6 bases, leaving 16 bases between the germline ends. Germline-derived CDR1 and CDR2 are MNHEY and SMNVEV (reference sequence). The CDR3 consists of 13 residues. The CDR3 sequence is CASGGAGYQTQYF. The CDR3 region has the DNA TGTGCCAGCGGAGGGGCCGGCTATCAGACCCAGTACTTC.

J is TRBJ1-2 and V is TRBV9; unclear D gene. Germline CDR1 SGDLS, CDR2 YYNGEE. V lost 0 bases and J 4 bases, leaving 13 bases between the germline ends. The length of the CDR3 is 15 residues. This CDR3 reads CASSVVGGRGYGYTF. The CDR3 DNA follows: TGTGCCAGCAGCGTAGTTGGAGGGCGAGGCTATGGCTACACCTTC.

A few counts support this clone. CDR3 nucleotides: TGTGCCAGCAGCTTACAAAACTATGGCTACACCTTC. Translated: CASSLQNYGYTF. This chain connects TRBV7-9 to TRBJ1-2; D ambiguous. The CDR3 is 12 residues long. With 2 bases removed from V and 2 bases from J, the gap between germline ends came to 3 bases. The germline gives CDR1 SEHNR, CDR2 FQNEAQ (reference sequence). Combining the CDR3 with reference TRBV7-9 and TRBJ1-2 gives the whole variable domain DTGVSQNPRHKITKRGQNVTFRCDPISEHNRLYWYRQTLGQGPEFLTYFQNEAQLEKSRLLSDRFSAERPKGSFSTLEIQRTEQGDSAMYLCASSLQNYGYTFGSGTRLTVV.

The V call is TRBV9, the J call TRBJ2-2, with 8 positions matching TRBD1. V shed 2 bases, J shed 6 bases, and the junction held 6 bases outside the gene matches. The CDR3 runs 15 residues. Germline values: CDR1 SGDLS, CDR2 YYNGEE. DNA of the CDR3: TGTGCCAGCAGCGTTAGGACAGGGACGGCCGGGGAGCTGTTTTTT. It specifies CASSVRTGTAGELFF.

This chain joins TRBV4-1 and TRBJ2-5, with a weak D call TRBD2 (5 bases). Trimming pared 0 bases from V and 5 bases from J, leaving 13 bases between. The germline CDR1 and CDR2 sequences are MGHRA and YSYEKL. The CDR3 consists of 15 residues. This CDR3 reads CASSQDTGILETQYF. The CDR3 coding sequence is TGCGCCAGCAGCCAAGATACGGGGATCTTGGAGACCCAGTACTTC.

This clone is a singleton in its sample. The CDR3 is CASSLTGGRNEQYF. CDR3 DNA: TGTGCCAGCAGTTTGACAGGGGGGAGAAACGAGCAGTACTTC. The rearrangement links TRBV5-6 to TRBJ2-5; the match to TRBD1 covers 9 bases. Near its end, the DNA agrees better with TRBJ2-7, so the J call may be wrong. Germline V CDR1 and CDR2: SGHDT, YYEEEE. The CDR3 loop spans 14 amino acids.

V gene TRBV30 combines with J gene TRBJ1-1; D might be TRBD1 (5 bases). Trimming removed 4 bases at V and 4 bases at J, with 10 bases between. Germline assignment: CDR1 GTSNPN and CDR2 SVGIG (reference sequence). The CDR3 totals 12 residues. CDR3 loop: CAWIQDTTEAFF. CDR3 DNA sequence: TGTGCCTGGATCCAGGACACCACTGAAGCTTTCTTT.

By share, this clone counts as large. This sequence joins TRBV6-1 and TRBJ2-7; 7 nucleotides align to TRBD2. The CDR3 is 16 residues long. Germline CDR1 MNHNS, CDR2 SASEGT. J was trimmed by 0 bases and V by 3 bases; bases with no gene match: 8. The CDR3 nucleotides are TGTGCCAGCAGTGACATGGGCGGGAGTGCCTCCTACGAGCAGTACTTC. Its translation is CASSDMGGSASYEQYF.

V and J are TRBV7-2 and TRBJ2-1; TRBD2 agrees at 9 bases. The junction had 3 bases not matched to a gene; V was cut back by 3 bases and J by 0 bases. Germline V CDR1 and CDR2: SGHTA, FQGNSA. CDR3 length: 16 amino acids. The CDR3 coding sequence is TGTGCCAGCAGCTTTCCAGCGGGAGGCTCCTACAATGAGCAGTTCTTC. Translating it yields CASSFPAGGSYNEQFF.

V and J are TRBV30 and TRBJ1-3, with unresolved D. The CDR3 consists of 14 residues. Germline CDR1 reads GTSNPN; CDR2 reads SVGIG (reference sequence). With 1 base removed from V and 0 bases from J, the gap between germline ends came to 7 bases. DNA of the CDR3: TGTGCCTGGAGTGCGGGGTACTCTGGAAACACCATATATTTT. As protein: CAWSAGYSGNTIYF. The complete variable domain, with remaining parts taken from reference TRBV30 and TRBJ1-3, reads SQTIHQWPATLVQPVGSPLSLECTVEGTSNPNLYWYRQAAGRGLQLLFYSVGIGQISSEVPQNLSASRPQDRQFILSSKKLLLSDSGFYLCAWSAGYSGNTIYFGEGSWLTVV.

The CDR3 region has the DNA TGTGCCAGCAGCGTCCTCCGGACTCCAGATCCCGGGGAGCTGTTTTTT. Translating gives CASSVLRTPDPGELFF. J is TRBJ2-2 and V is TRBV9; a possible D gene is TRBD2 (5 bases). The CDR3 length is 16 residues. V dropped 2 bases and J dropped 6 bases, with 17 bases sitting between them. Looked up from germline, CDR1 is SGDLS and CDR2 is YYNGEE.

The chain joins TRBV5-8 to TRBJ2-1, with a tentative D call TRBD2 (5 bases). V was pared by 2 bases and J by 9 bases, with 18 bases between. CDR3 length: 15 residues. Germline assignment: CDR1 SGHTS and CDR2 YDEGEE. CDR3 sequence reads: CASSFLPRGAGEQFF. CDR3 nucleotide sequence: TGTGCCAGCAGCTTTTTGCCTCGGGGAGCCGGTGAGCAGTTCTTC. The variable domain in full, with the rest retrieved from reference TRBV5-8 and TRBJ2-1, is EAGVTQSPTHLIKTRGQQATLRCSPISGHTSVYWYQQALGLGLQFLLWYDEGEERNRGNFPPRFSGRQFPNYSSELNVNALELEDSALYLCASSFLPRGAGEQFFGPGTRLTVL.

The sample holds one count of this clone. The sample contains more than one DNA sequence encoding this CDR3. This rearrangement joins TRBV5-1 to TRBJ1-1; 8 bases align to TRBD1. V trimming: 5 bases; J trimming: 12 bases; junction bases outside the gene matches: 6. CDR1 is SGHRS and CDR2 is YFSETQ in the germline V gene. The CDR3 has 11 amino acids. CDR3 DNA: TGCGCCAGCAGACAAGACAGGGGTACTTTCTTT. Its translation: CASRQDRGTFF. The variable domain in full, with the rest retrieved from reference TRBV5-1 and TRBJ1-1, is KAGVTQTPRYLIKTRGQQVTLSCSPISGHRSVSWYQQTPGQGLQFLFEYFSETQRNKGNFPGRFSGRQFSNSRSEMNVSTLELGDSALYLCASRQDRGTFFGQGTRLTVV.

The chain is built from TRBV30 and TRBJ1-2; 9 positions agree with TRBD1. V lost 1 base, J lost 4 bases, and 4 bases stayed unmatched. Looked up from germline, CDR1 is GTSNPN and CDR2 is SVGIG (reference sequence). CDR3 length: 14 amino acids. The CDR3 nucleotides read TGTGCCTGGAGTGATACAGGGGGCGTCTATGGCTACACCTTC. This encodes CAWSDTGGVYGYTF.